These T cell receptor beta chains were read from a single sample in a study of blood T cells in healthy people across ages. TCRdb analysed the 5' RACE reads with MiXCR anew, one entry per CDR3 protein. The sample records just under 900,000 distinct CDR3 sequences, about 30% being singletons. The sample taken for sequencing was blood. These receptors were taken from a woman older than 75 in good health. CDR3s include the opening cysteine and the closing phenylalanine or tryptophan. A D gene is named only where the DNA matches it firmly. Size tells how often a clone was seen (once, few, many) or the class of an expanded clone, and some rows leave it out.

TRBJ2-6 | TRBV7-2 | many | - | TGTGCCAGCAGCCGTCCAGGGGTCGGGGCCAACGTCCTGACTTTC | CASSRPGVGANVLTF
TRBJ2-5 | TRBV5-5 | few | - | TGTGCCAGCAGCTTGACTAGGGGGGGGCTTCAAGAGACCCAGTACTTC | CASSLTRGGLQETQYF
TRBJ2-3 | TRBV20-1 | - | TRBD1 | TGCAGTGCTAGAGATCAGGGGGTTATATCAGATACGCGGTATTTT | CSARDQGVISDTRYF
TRBJ2-2 | TRBV11-1 | - | - | TGTGCCAGCAGCCCCGAGTTCGGCAGTACCGGGGAGCTGTTTTTT | CASSPEFGSTGELFF
TRBJ2-1 | TRBV7-2 | - | - | TGTGCCAACAGGCCCCTCCCGCTTTCCTACAATGAGCAGTTCTTC | CANRPLPLSYNEQFF
TRBJ2-1 | TRBV9 | many | - | TGTGCCAGCAGCGTAGTGGGGAGAGCCCGTCCCTACAATGAGCAGTTCTTC | CASSVVGRARPYNEQFF
TRBJ2-3 | TRBV25-1 | many | - | TGTGCCAGCAGTTTCCAGGGGAGTACGCAGTATTTT | CASSFQGSTQYF
TRBJ2-1 | TRBV6-5 | many | TRBD1 | TGTGCCAGCAGGACAGGGGGCGCCTCCTACAATGAGCAGTTCTTC | CASRTGGASYNEQFF
TRBJ2-3 | TRBV28 | many | TRBD1 | TGTGCCAGCAGCTTACCGGGACAGGGCACAGATACGCAGTATTTT | CASSLPGQGTDTQYF
TRBJ2-2 | TRBV6-2/TRBV6-3 | - | TRBD2 | TGTGCCAGTACCCCGTTGGGGACTAAGAACACCGGGGAGCTGTTTTTT | CASTPLGTKNTGELFF
TRBJ2-5 | TRBV21-1 | - | - | TGTGCCAGCAGCTCTCAAGGGCTCTGGAGGGAAGAGGCCCAGTACTTC | CASSSQGLWREEAQYF
TRBJ2-1 | TRBV6-1 | - | - | TGTGCCAGCAGTGGAGGGGAAGCCGGGACTGCCCTTAATGAGCAGTTCTTC | CASSGGEAGTALNEQFF
TRBJ2-1 | TRBV6-5 | once | TRBD1 | TGTGCCAGCAGTGCGTGGGACAGGGTGGCCCATGAGCAGTTCTTC | CASSAWDRVAHEQFF
TRBJ1-2 | TRBV3-1 | few | - | TGTGCCAGCAGCCAATCGACACCCCACTATGGCTACACCTTC | CASSQSTPHYGYTF
TRBJ2-7 | TRBV7-6 | - | - | TGTGCCAGCAGCTCGGCCGGAGGGCGCCACGAGCAGTACTTC | CASSSAGGRHEQYF
TRBJ1-4 | TRBV20-1 | many | - | TGCAGTGCTAGAGTCAACAGGGAAACCGAAAAACTGTTTTTT | CSARVNRETEKLFF
TRBJ2-1 | TRBV12-3/TRBV12-4 | many | TRBD2 | TGTGCCACCGGACTAGCGGTAGGCAATGAGCAGTTCTTC | CATGLAVGNEQFF
TRBJ2-3 | TRBV7-9 | once | - | TGTGCCAGCAGCTTAGTCGGTCACCGCACAGATACGCAGTATTTT | CASSLVGHRTDTQYF
TRBJ1-2 | TRBV3-1 | - | - | TGTGCCAGCACTGGCCGATCCTATGGCTACACCTTC | CASTGRSYGYTF
TRBJ2-2 | TRBV6-2/TRBV6-3 | - | TRBD2 | TGTGCCAGCAGTTTACTAGCGGGGGGGCCGAACACCGGGGAGCTGTTTTTT | CASSLLAGGPNTGELFF
TRBJ2-7 | TRBV24-1 | - | - | TGTGCCACCAGTGCCCCGGGACCGGGGGCTTACGAGCAGTACTTC | CATSAPGPGAYEQYF
TRBJ2-1 | TRBV14 | few | TRBD2 | TGTGCCAGCAGCCACGGACTAGTCAATGAGCAGTTCTTC | CASSHGLVNEQFF
TRBJ2-2 | TRBV7-8 | - | TRBD1 | TGTGCCAGCAGCTTAGTACAGGGACAGGCCGGGGAGCTGTTTTTT | CASSLVQGQAGELFF
TRBJ1-4 | TRBV7-6 | - | - | TGTGCCAGCAGCCCTGTGGCAGGGTCGAATGAAAAACTGTTTTTT | CASSPVAGSNEKLFF
TRBJ1-1 | TRBV20-1 | - | - | TGCAGTGCTAGAGTTTTGGCAGGGGTGATAAACACTGAAGCTTTCTTT | CSARVLAGVINTEAFF
TRBJ2-7 | TRBV5-1 | - | TRBD1 | TGCGCCAGCAGCTCCCGACAGGGACCCTCCTACGAGCAGTACTTC | CASSSRQGPSYEQYF
TRBJ1-6 | TRBV21-1 | few | - | TGTGCCAGCAGCAAAGACACGGGCAGGGGATTGTATAATTCACCCCTCCACTTT | CASSKDTGRGLYNSPLHF
TRBJ2-1 | TRBV20-1 | - | TRBD1 | TGCAGTGTCCTGGGACAGGGCCTATACAATAAGCAGTTCTTC | CSVLGQGLYNKQFF
TRBJ2-7 | TRBV7-2 | - | - | TGTGCCAGCAGCTTAATTGGACAATCAGACTACGAGCAGTACTTC | CASSLIGQSDYEQYF
TRBJ1-6 | TRBV4-3 | many | - | TGCGCCAGCAGCCAAGATGCGTCAGGAGGTGGTTCACCCCTCCACTTT | CASSQDASGGGSPLHF
TRBJ2-1 | TRBV7-7 | few | - | TGTGCTAGCAACTTAGGCAGAGGTGAGCAGTTCTTC | CASNLGRGEQFF